This T cell receptor beta chain was observed in a study of cytomegalovirus exposure and HLA in healthy donors. TCRdb's copy holds only in-frame clones and misses some; the assay was immunoSEQ multiplex PCR. The sample yields about 56,000 clones, 85% to 95% seen once. The CDR3 has 14 amino acids. Germline-derived CDR1 and CDR2 are MDHEN and SYDVKM. The V gene lost 3 bases and the J gene lost 8 bases, with 16 bases spanning the gap. The table lists this clone with a count of one. The chain couples TRBV28 to TRBJ1-1, with D tentatively TRBD1 (5 bases). The clonotype was recovered from a woman aged 18-29 years in good health and CMV-seropositive. The sample was PBMCs. As DNA, the CDR3 is TGTGCCAGCAGTTTTCGGAAAAGGGGTTGGGAAGCTTTCTTT. It specifies CASSFRKRGWEAFF.